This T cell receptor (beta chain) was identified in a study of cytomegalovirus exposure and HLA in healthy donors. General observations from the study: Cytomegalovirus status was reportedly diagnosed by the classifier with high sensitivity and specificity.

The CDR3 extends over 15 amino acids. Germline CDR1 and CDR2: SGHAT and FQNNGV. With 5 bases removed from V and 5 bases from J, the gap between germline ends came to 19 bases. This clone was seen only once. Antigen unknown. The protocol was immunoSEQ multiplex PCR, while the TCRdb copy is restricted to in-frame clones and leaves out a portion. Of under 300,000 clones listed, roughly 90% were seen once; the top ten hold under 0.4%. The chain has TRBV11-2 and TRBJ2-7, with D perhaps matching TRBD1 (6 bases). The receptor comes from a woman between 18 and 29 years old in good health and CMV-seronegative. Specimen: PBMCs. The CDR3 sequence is CASSPTSDSRNEQYF. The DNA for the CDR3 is TGTGCCAGCAGCCCGACCTCGGACAGCCGAAACGAGCAGTACTTC.